One T cell receptor (beta chain) is described in this entry. What antigen it recognizes has not been identified. Nothing much larger sits one base from this clone, and base qualities are not available. TCRbeta CDR3 regions were amplified from genomic DNA by means of the immunoSEQ Assay, a bias-controlled multiplex PCR. From the authors' description of their analysis: The number of nucleated cells in each sample was estimated by amplification of reference gene primers within the assay. Sequence reads were collapsed and filtered to measure the absolute abundance of every unique TCRbeta CDR3 rearrangement. Productive Simpson clonality was computed per sample as the square root of Simpson's diversity index over productive rearrangements. In TCRdb, the immuneACCESS table is reduced to in-frame sequences with V and J assigned. These tables do not hold every clone; where another copy was compared, an unresolved V gene accounts for under half, and the others remain unexplained. The D gene and trimming were derived from the DNA, and the V and J assignments and clone size from that table. Within this sample are some 200,000 clones, with about 90% of them counted one time only. Around 1.2% of the sample goes to the ten largest clones.

The sample comes from a study of blood T cell repertoires in COVID-19 (dated by TCRdb to about 2020). The study in broad terms: Samples covering the acute and convalescent phases of COVID-19 were provided by collaborators in the United States, Italy and Spain. A de-identified subject ID, COVID-19 status, age in years and sex were almost always included in the sample metadata. The dataset comprised deeply sampled blood TCRbeta repertoires from subjects exposed to, actively infected with, or recovered from COVID-19. Where HLA class I and class II types were available, the types were taken from metadata supplied by the sample provider, not from assay-based typing. The material from the prospective study consisted of cDNA or gDNA derived from T cells, B-cell-depleted T cells, or PBMCs. Samples were obtained from the ongoing ImmuneRACE study (first 160 participants) and from 1,254 subjects provided by 6 global collaborators. The repertoires were made available in a free public database intended to serve as a resource for research on the immune response to SARS-CoV-2. What the research found in general, with its limitations: The quantity of clinical and demographic metadata differed by source and by participant and was supplied without curation.

Whole blood was collected in K2EDTA tubes by collaborating institutions according to the institutions' own protocols. For TCRbeta analysis, collaborators shipped samples in one of three forms: frozen whole blood, isolated PBMCs, or DNA extracted from either of those sample types. Based on the germline V gene (reference sequence), the CDR1 and CDR2 sequences are MNHNY and SVGAGI. The CDR3 has 16 amino acids, counting the end cysteine and phenylalanine. CDR3 DNA is the only sequence kept; it has 48 bases, read in frame from the first base. V sheds 6 bases and J sheds 0 bases, leaving 12 bases between their ends.

This TCR came from a man between 25 and 39 years old with acute or convalescent COVID-19. The chain is encoded by TRBV6-6 joined to TRBJ2-6, and TRBD2 may be the D gene, going by 5 matching bases. Sequenced: peripheral blood. The nucleotide sequence reads as follows: TGTGCCAGCAGATATCGGGAAAGCTCTGGGGCCAACGTCCTGACTTTC. The encoded protein is CASRYRESSGANVLTF.